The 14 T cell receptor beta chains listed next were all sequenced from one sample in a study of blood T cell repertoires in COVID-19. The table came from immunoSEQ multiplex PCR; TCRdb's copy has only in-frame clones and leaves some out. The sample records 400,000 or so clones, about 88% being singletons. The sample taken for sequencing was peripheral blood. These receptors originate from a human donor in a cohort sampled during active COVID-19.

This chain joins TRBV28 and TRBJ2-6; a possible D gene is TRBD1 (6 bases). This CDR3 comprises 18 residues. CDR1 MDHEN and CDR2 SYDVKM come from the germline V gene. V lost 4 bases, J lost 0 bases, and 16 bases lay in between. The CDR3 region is CASSSHGGFSSGANVLTF. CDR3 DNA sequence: TGTGCCAGCAGTTCCCATGGGGGCTTTAGCTCTGGGGCCAACGTCCTGACTTTC.

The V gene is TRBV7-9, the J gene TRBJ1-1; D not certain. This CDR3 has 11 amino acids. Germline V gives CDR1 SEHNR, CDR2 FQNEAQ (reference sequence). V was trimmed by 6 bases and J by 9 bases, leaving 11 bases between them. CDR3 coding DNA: TGTGCCAGCAGTTCCGGGATCAAAGCTTTCTTT. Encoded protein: CASSSGIKAFF.

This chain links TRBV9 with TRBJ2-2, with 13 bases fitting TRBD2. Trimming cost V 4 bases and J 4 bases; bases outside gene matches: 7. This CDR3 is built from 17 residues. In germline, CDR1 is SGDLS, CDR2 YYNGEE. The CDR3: CASSPWTSGSTTGELFF. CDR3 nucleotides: TGTGCCAGCAGCCCATGGACTAGCGGGAGTACCACCGGGGAGCTGTTTTTT.

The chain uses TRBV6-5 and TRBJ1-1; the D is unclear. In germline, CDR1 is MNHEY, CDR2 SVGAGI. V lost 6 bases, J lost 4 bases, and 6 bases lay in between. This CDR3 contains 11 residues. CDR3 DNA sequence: TGTGCCAGCAGCGCGGGCACTGAAGCTTTCTTT. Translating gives CASSAGTEAFF.

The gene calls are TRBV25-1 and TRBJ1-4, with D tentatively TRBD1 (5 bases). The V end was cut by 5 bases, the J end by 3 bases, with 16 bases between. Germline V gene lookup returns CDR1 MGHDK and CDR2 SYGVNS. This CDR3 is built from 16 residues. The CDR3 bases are TGTGCCAGCAGTACAGGCACAGTTATCGCTAATGAAAAACTGTTTTTT. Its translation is CASSTGTVIANEKLFF.

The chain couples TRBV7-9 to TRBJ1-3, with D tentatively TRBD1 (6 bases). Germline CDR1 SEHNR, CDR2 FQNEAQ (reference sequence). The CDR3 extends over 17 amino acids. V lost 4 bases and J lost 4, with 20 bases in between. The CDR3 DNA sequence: TGTGCCAGCAGCTCGACCTATTCAGGGGAACCCGGAAACACCATATATTTT. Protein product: CASSSTYSGEPGNTIYF.

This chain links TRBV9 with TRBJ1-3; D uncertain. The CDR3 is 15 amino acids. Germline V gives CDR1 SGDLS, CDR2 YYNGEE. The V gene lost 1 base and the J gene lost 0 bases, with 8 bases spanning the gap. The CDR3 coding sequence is TGTGCCAGCAGCGTAAGAGGGAGCTCTGGAAACACCATATATTTT. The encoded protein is CASSVRGSSGNTIYF.

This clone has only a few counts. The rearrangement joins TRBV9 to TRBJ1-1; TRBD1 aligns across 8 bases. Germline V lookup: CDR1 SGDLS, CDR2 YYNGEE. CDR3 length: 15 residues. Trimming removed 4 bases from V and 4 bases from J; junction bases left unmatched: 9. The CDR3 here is CASSRTDRVSTEAFF. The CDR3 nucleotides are TGTGCCAGCAGCCGAACGGACAGGGTTAGCACTGAAGCTTTCTTT.

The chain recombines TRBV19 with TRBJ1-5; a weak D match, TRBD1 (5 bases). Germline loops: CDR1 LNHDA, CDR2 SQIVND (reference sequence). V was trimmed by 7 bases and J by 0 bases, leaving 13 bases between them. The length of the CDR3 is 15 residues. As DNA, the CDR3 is TGTGCCAGTAATAAACAGGCCCATAGCAATCAGCCCCAGCATTTT. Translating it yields CASNKQAHSNQPQHF.

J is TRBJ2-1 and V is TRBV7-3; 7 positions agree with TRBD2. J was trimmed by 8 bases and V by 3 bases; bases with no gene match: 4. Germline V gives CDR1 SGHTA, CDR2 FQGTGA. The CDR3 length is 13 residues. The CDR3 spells CASSLLGGDEQFF. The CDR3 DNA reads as TGTGCCAGCAGCTTGCTGGGGGGGGATGAGCAGTTCTTC.

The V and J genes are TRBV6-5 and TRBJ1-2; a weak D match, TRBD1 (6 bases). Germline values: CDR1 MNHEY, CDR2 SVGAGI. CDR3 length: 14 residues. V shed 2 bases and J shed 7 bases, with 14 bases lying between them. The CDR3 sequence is CASSYGQSTGGYTF. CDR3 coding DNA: TGTGCCAGCAGTTACGGACAGAGCACGGGTGGCTACACCTTC.

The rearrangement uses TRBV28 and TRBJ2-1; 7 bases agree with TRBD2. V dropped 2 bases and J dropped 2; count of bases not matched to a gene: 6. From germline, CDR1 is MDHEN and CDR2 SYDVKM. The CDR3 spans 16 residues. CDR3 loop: CASSLRAGLPYNEQFF. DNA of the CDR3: TGTGCCAGCAGTTTACGAGCGGGGTTACCCTACAATGAGCAGTTCTTC.

CDR3 loop: CASSLAREAAPYEQYF. The CDR3 DNA sequence: TGCGCCAGCAGCTTGGCTCGTGAGGCAGCTCCCTACGAGCAGTACTTC. This chain links TRBV5-1 with TRBJ2-7; D remains unclear. This CDR3 spans 16 amino acids. Germline V lookup: CDR1 SGHRS, CDR2 YFSETQ. V lost 0 bases to trimming and J lost 2 bases, with 15 bases between them.

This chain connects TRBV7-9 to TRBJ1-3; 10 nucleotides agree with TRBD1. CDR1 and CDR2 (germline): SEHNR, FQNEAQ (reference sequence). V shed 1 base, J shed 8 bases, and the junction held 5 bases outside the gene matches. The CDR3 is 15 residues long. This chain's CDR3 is CASSLVTGGMDTIYF. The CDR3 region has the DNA TGTGCCAGCAGCTTAGTGACAGGGGGCATGGACACCATATATTTT. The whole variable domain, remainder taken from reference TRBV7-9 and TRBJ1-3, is DTGVSQNPRHKITKRGQNVTFRCDPISEHNRLYWYRQTLGQGPEFLTYFQNEAQLEKSRLLSDRFSAERPKGSFSTLEIQRTEQGDSAMYLCASSLVTGGMDTIYFGEGSWLTVV.